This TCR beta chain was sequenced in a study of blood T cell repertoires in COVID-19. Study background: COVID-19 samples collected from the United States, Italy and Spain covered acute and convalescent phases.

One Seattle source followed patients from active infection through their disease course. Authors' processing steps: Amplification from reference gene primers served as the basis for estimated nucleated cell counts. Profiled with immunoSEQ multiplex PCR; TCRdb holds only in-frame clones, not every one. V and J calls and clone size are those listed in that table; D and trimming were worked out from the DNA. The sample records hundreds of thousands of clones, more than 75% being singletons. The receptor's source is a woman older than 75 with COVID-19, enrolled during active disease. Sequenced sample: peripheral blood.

The CDR3 nucleotides read TGCGCCAGCAGCTTGGAACTGGACACTGAAGCTTTCTTT. This codes for CASSLELDTEAFF. The rearrangement uses TRBV5-1 and TRBJ1-1; D unclear. V lost 0 bases and J 3 bases, leaving 6 bases between the germline ends. CDR3 size: 13 residues. CDR1 and CDR2 (germline): SGHRS, YFSETQ. The full variable domain, completed using reference TRBV5-1 and TRBJ1-1, is KAGVTQTPRYLIKTRGQQVTLSCSPISGHRSVSWYQQTPGQGLQFLFEYFSETQRNKGNFPGRFSGRQFSNSRSEMNVSTLELGDSALYLCASSLELDTEAFFGQGTRLTVV.